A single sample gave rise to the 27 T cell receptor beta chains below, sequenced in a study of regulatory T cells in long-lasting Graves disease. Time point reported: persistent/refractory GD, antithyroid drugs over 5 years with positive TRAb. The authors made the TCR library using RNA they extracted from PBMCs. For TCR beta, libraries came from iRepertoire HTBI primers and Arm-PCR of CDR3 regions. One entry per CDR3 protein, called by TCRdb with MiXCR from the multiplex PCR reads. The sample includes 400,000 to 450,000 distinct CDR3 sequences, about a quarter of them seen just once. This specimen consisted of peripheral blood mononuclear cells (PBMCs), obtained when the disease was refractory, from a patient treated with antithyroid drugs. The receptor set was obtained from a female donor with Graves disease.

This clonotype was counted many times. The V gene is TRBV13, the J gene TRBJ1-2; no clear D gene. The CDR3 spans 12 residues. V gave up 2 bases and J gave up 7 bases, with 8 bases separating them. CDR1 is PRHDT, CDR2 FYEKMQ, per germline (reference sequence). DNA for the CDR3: TGTGCCAGCAGCTTACTACAGCGTGGCTACACCTTC. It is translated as CASSLLQRGYTF.

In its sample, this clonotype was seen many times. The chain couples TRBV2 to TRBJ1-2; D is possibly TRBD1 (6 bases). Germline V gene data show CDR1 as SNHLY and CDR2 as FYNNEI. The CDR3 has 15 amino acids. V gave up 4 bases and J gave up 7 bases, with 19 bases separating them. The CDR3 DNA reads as TGTGCCAGCAGTGGCCTGGGGGGGCAAGTTAGTGGCTACACCTTC. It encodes CASSGLGGQVSGYTF. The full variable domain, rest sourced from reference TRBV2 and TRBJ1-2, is EPEVTQTPSHQVTQMGQEVILRCVPISNHLYFYWYRQILGQKVEFLVSFYNNEISEKSEIFDDQFSVERPDGSNFTLKIRSTKLEDSAMYFCASSGLGGQVSGYTFGSGTRLTVV.

The DNA of the CDR3 is TGCAGTGCTAGCTACGCGCTTATCGGCATCGGCTACGAGCAGTACTTC. This gives the protein CSASYALIGIGYEQYF. The genes are TRBV20-1 and TRBJ2-7, with D uncertain. The CDR3 covers 16 residues. CDR1 is DFQATT, CDR2 SNEGSKA, per germline (reference sequence). Trimming took off 3 bases at V and 3 bases at J, with 21 bases between the two ends.

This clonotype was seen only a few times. CDR3 in amino acids: CASSQGEGPAFF. In DNA, the CDR3 is TGCGCCAGCAGCCAAGGGGAGGGTCCAGCTTTCTTT. The genes are TRBV4-1 and TRBJ1-1; D is unresolved. The CDR3 has 12 amino acids. V shed 1 base and J shed 10 bases, with 10 bases lying between them. CDR1 is MGHRA and CDR2 is YSYEKL in the germline V gene.

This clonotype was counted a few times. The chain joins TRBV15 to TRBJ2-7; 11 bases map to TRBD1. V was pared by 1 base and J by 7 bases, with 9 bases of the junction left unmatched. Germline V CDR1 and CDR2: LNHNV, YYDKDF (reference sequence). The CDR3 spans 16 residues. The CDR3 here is CATSRVSGTGGTEQYF. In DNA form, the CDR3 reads TGTGCCACCAGCAGAGTATCCGGGACAGGGGGTACTGAGCAGTACTTC.

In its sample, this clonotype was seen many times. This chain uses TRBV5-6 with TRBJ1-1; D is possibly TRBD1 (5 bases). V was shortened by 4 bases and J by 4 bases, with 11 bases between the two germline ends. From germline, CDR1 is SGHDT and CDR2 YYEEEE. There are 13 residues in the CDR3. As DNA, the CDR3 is TGTGCCAGCAGCAGCCTAAGGGGCACTGAAGCTTTCTTT. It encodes CASSSLRGTEAFF.

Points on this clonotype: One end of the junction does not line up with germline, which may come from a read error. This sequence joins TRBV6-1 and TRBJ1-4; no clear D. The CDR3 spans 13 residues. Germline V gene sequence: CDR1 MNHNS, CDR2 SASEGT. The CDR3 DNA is TGTGCCAGCAGTCGCCCGACTAGGGAAAAACTGTCTTTT. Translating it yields CASSRPTREKLSF.

CDR3 nucleotide sequence: TGTGCCAGCAGTCGGGCGGGGGCGAGTGGCTACACCTTC. Protein product: CASSRAGASGYTF. V gene TRBV6-1 combines with J gene TRBJ1-2; D might be TRBD1 (6 bases). Trimming stripped 5 bases from V and 7 bases from J, with 14 bases between. The CDR3 is 13 amino acids. The V gene's germline CDR1 is MNHNS and CDR2 SASEGT.

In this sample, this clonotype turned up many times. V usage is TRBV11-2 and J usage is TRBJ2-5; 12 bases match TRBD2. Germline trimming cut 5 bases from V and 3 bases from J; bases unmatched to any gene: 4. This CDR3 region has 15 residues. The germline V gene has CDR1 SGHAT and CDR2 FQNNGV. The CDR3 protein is CASSNRLAGEETQYF. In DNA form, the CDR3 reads TGTGCCAGCAGCAACCGACTAGCGGGGGAAGAGACCCAGTACTTC.

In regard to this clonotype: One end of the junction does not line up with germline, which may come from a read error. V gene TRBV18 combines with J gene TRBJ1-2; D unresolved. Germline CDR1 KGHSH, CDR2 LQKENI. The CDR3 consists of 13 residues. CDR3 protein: CASSPDGYYDYTF. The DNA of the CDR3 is TGTGCCAGCTCACCGGACGGTTACTATGACTACACCTTC. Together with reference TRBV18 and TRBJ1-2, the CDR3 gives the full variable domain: NAGVMQNPRHLVRRRGQEARLRCSPMKGHSHVYWYRQLPEEGLKFMVYLQKENIIDESGMPKERFSAEFPKEGPSILRIQQVVRGDSAAYFCASSPDGYYDYTFGSGTRLTVV.

The CDR3 DNA sequence: TGTGCCAGCAGCGTAGGTCCGTTGGACTCCTACGAGCAGTACTTC. Translation gives CASSVGPLDSYEQYF. This sequence joins TRBV9 and TRBJ2-7; unclear D gene. This CDR3 has 15 amino acids. CDR1 is SGDLS and CDR2 is YYNGEE in the germline V gene. V was cut by 0 bases and J by 0 bases, with 10 bases left in between.

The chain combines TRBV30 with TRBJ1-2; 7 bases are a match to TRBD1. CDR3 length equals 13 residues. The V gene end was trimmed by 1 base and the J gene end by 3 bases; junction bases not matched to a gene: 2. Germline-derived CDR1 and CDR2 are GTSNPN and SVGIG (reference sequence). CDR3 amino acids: CAWSEGGDYGYTF. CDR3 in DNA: TGTGCCTGGAGTGAAGGGGGCGACTATGGCTACACCTTC.

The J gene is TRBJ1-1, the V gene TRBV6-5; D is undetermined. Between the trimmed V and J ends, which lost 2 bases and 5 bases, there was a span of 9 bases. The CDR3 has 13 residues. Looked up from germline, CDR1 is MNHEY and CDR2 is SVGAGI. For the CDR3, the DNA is TGTGCCAGCAGTTACCGGACGGGTACTGAAGCTTTCTTT. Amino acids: CASSYRTGTEAFF.

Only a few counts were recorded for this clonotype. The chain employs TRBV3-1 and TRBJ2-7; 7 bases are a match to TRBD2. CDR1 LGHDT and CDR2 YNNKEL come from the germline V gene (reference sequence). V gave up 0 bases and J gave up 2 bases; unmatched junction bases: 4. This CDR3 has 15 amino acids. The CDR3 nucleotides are TGTGCCAGCAGCCAAGAGGCTAGCGGAGCCTACGAGCAGTACTTC. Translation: CASSQEASGAYEQYF.

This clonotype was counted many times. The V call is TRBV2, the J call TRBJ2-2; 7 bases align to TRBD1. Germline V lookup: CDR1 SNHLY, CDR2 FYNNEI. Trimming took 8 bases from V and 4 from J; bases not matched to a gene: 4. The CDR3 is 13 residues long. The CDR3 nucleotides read TGTGCCAGCCGGGACAGCTTCACCGGGGAGCTGTTTTTT. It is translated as CASRDSFTGELFF.

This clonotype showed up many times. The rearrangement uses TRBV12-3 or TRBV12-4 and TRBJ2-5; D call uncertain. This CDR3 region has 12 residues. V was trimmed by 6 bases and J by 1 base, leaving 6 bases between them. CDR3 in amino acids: CASSRSQETQYF. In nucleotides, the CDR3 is TGTGCCAGCAGCCGTAGCCAAGAGACCCAGTACTTC.

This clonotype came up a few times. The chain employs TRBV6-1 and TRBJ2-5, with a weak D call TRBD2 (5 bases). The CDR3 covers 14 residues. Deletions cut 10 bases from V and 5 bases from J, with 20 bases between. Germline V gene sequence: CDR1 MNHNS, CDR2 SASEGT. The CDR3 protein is CATMESGTRETQYF. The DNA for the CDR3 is TGTGCCACTATGGAGTCGGGAACGCGGGAGACCCAGTACTTC.

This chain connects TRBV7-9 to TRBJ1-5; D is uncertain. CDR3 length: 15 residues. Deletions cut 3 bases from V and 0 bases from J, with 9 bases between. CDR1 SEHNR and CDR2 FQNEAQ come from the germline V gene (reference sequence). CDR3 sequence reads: CASSFGHPSNQPQHF. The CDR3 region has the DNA TGTGCCAGCAGCTTCGGGCACCCTAGCAATCAGCCCCAGCATTTT.

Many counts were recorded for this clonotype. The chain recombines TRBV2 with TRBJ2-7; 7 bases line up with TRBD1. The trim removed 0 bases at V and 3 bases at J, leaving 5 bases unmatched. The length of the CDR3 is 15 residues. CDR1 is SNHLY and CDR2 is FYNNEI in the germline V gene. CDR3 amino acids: CASSEAKGAYYEQYF. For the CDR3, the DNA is TGTGCCAGCAGTGAAGCGAAGGGGGCGTACTACGAGCAGTACTTC.

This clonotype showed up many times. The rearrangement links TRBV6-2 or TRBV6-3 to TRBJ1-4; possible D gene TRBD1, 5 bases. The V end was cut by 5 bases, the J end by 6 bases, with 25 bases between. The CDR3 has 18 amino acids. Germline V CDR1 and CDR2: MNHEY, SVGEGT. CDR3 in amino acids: CASSELKIDKGIYEKLFF. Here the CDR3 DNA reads TGTGCCAGCAGTGAACTTAAGATAGACAAGGGGATATATGAAAAACTGTTTTTT.

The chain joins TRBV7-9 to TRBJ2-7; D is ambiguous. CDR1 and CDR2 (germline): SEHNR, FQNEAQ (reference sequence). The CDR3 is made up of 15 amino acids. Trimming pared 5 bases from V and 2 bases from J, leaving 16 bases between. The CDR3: CASSLPDTVTYEQYF. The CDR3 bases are TGTGCCAGCAGCCTCCCCGACACAGTAACCTACGAGCAGTACTTC.

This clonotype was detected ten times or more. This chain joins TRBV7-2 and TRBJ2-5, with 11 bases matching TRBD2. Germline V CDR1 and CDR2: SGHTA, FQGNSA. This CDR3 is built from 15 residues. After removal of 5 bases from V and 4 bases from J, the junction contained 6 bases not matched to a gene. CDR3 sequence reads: CASSRTGTSGETQYF. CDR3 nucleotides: TGTGCCAGCAGCCGCACCGGGACTAGCGGAGAGACCCAGTACTTC.

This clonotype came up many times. CDR3 residues: CASRETGTSYEQYF. The CDR3, as DNA: TGTGCCAGCAGGGAGACAGGGACCTCCTACGAGCAGTACTTC. This rearrangement joins TRBV2 to TRBJ2-7; 7 nucleotides agree with TRBD1. The ends lost 6 bases at V and 0 bases at J; junction bases unmatched: 5. The CDR3 is 14 residues long. Germline CDR1 SNHLY, CDR2 FYNNEI.

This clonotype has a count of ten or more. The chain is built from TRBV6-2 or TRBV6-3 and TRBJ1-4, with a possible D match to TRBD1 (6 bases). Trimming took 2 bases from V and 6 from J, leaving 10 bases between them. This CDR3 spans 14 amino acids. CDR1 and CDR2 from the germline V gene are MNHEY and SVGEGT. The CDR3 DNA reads TGTGCCAGCAGTTACGGAGGGGGGTATGAAAAACTGTTTTTT. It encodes CASSYGGGYEKLFF.

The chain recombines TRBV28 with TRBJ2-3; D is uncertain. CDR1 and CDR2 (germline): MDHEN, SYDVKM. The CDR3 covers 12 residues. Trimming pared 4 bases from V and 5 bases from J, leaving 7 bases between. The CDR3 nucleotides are TGTGCCAGCAGTTCGGCGGAAGATACGCAGTATTTT. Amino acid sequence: CASSSAEDTQYF. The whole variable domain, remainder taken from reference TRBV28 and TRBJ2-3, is DVKVTQSSRYLVKRTGEKVFLECVQDMDHENMFWYRQDPGLGLRLIYFSYDVKMKEKGDIPEGYSVSREKKERFSLILESASTNQTSMYLCASSSAEDTQYFGPGTRLTVL.

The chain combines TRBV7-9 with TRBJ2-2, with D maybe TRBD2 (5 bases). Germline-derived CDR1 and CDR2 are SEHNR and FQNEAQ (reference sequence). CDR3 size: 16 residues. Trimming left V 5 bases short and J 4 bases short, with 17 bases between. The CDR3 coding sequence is TGTGCCAGCAGCGAAAGTCTGCGTGGAGGCACCGGGGAGCTGTTTTTT. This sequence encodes CASSESLRGGTGELFF.

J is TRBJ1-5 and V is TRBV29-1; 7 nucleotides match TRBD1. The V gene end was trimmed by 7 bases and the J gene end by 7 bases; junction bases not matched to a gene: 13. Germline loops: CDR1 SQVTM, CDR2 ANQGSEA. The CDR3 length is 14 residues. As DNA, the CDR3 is TGCAGCGATACCGACAGGGAGAGGCGACAGCCCCAGCATTTT. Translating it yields CSDTDRERRQPQHF.